These T cell receptor beta chains were read from a single sample in a study of OX40 agonist ivuxolimab in advanced cancers. TCRdb keeps only in-frame clones here, not all; method: immunoSEQ multiplex PCR. The top ten clones hold roughly 0.41% of a sample with some 80,000 clones, under 85% of them seen once. The sequencing here drew on CD4+ or CD8+ T cells sorted from blood, taken in a trial of the OX40 agonist ivuxolimab. The receptors were gathered from an adult with an advanced solid tumor such as melanoma, head and neck, liver or kidney cancer. CDR3s include the opening cysteine and the closing phenylalanine or tryptophan. A D gene is named only where the DNA matches it firmly. The listing skips clone size in some rows; elsewhere it reads once, few, many or a size class.

TRBJ2-5 | TRBV7-7 | - | - | CASSFGPAETQYF | TGTGCCAGCAGCTTTGGCCCCGCTGAGACCCAGTACTTC
TRBJ2-7 | TRBV5-1 | few | TRBD2 | CASSLAVAGSYEQYF | TGCGCCAGCAGCTTGGCGGTAGCGGGGTCCTACGAGCAGTACTTC
TRBJ2-1 | TRBV9 | - | - | CASTPEGGIYNEQFF | TGTGCCAGCACCCCCGAGGGCGGGATCTACAATGAGCAGTTCTTC
TRBJ2-2 | TRBV10-2 | - | TRBD2 | CASRESGTSVTGELFF | TGCGCCAGCAGGGAATCCGGGACTAGCGTGACCGGGGAGCTGTTTTTT
TRBJ1-3 | TRBV6-5 | many | - | CASRRQETSGNTIYF | TGTGCCAGCAGAAGACAGGAAACCTCTGGAAACACCATATATTTT
TRBJ2-1 | TRBV30 | - | - | CAWSGLGQGGNEQFF | TGTGCCTGGAGCGGTTTAGGCCAGGGGGGAAATGAGCAGTTCTTC
TRBJ1-3 | TRBV11-2 | - | TRBD1 | CASSTPGTGMRGNTIYF | TGTGCCAGCAGCACCCCGGGGACAGGGATGAGAGGAAACACCATATATTTT
TRBJ1-1 | TRBV6-4 | - | TRBD1 | CASSRQGPTEAFF | TGTGCCAGCAGTAGACAGGGACCCACTGAAGCTTTCTTT
TRBJ1-1 | TRBV18 | - | - | CASSPRGLKNTEAFF | TGTGCCAGCTCACCTAGGGGTCTAAAGAACACTGAAGCTTTCTTT
TRBJ1-3 | TRBV18 | - | - | CASSPFQGSGNTIYF | TGTGCCAGCTCACCATTTCAGGGATCTGGAAACACCATATATTTT
TRBJ2-4 | TRBV21-1 | few | - | CASSLAGGPLNIQYF | TGTGCCAGCAGTTTGGCGGGAGGGCCTTTAAACATTCAGTACTTC
TRBJ2-2 | TRBV30 | - | - | CAWSNYYTGELFF | TGTGCCTGGAGTAATTACTACACCGGGGAGCTGTTTTTT
TRBJ2-4 | TRBV15 | once | TRBD2 | CATSRAGNSGGAIQYF | TGTGCCACCAGCAGAGCCGGCAATAGCGGGGGGGCTATTCAGTACTTC
TRBJ2-3 | TRBV7-2 | - | TRBD1 | CASSRNTGGSDTQYF | TGTGCCAGCAGCCGCAACACAGGGGGTTCAGATACGCAGTATTTT
TRBJ1-2 | TRBV7-2 | - | - | CASSLELGDLRGYTF | TGTGCCAGCAGCTTAGAACTTGGGGACCTCCGTGGCTACACCTTC
TRBJ1-4 | TRBV6-6 | - | - | CASGRAQEKLFF | TGTGCAAGCGGACGGGCCCAGGAAAAACTGTTTTTT
TRBJ2-7 | TRBV18 | few | - | CASSPRRGHEQYF | TGTGCCAGCTCACCTAGGAGGGGCCACGAGCAGTACTTC
TRBJ2-6 | TRBV4-2 | - | TRBD1 | CASSASGTGVSGANVLTF | TGTGCCAGCAGCGCATCCGGGACAGGGGTTTCAGGGGCCAACGTCCTGACTTTC
TRBJ1-1 | TRBV25-1 | - | TRBD1 | CASSSGGRTEAFF | TGTGCCAGCAGTTCAGGGGGCCGAACTGAAGCTTTCTTT
TRBJ1-1 | TRBV6-5 | - | - | CASSSSPESTEAFF | TGTGCCAGCAGTTCCTCCCCCGAGAGCACTGAAGCTTTCTTT
TRBJ2-1 | TRBV18 | - | - | CASSPPTGSQFF | TGTGCCAGCTCACCACCCACAGGGTCCCAGTTCTTC
TRBJ1-1 | TRBV7-2 | - | TRBD1 | CASSLQDRGWTEAFF | TGTGCCAGCAGCCTCCAGGACAGGGGATGGACTGAAGCTTTCTTT
TRBJ1-1 | TRBV25-1 | - | - | CASSEGFRTEAFF | TGTGCCAGCAGCGAGGGGTTTAGAACTGAAGCTTTCTTT
TRBJ1-2 | TRBV6-5 | - | TRBD1 | CASGTANYGYTF | TGTGCCAGTGGGACAGCCAACTATGGCTACACCTTC
TRBJ1-4 | TRBV25-1 | - | TRBD1 | CASSELGGQNNEKLFF | TGTGCCAGCAGTGAATTAGGGGGACAGAATAATGAAAAACTGTTTTTT
TRBJ2-2 | TRBV7-9 | - | - | CASSHGGTGELFF | TGTGCCAGCAGTCATGGTGGCACCGGGGAGCTGTTTTTT
TRBJ1-3 | TRBV5-1 | few | TRBD1 | CASSLASGQGRGNTIYF | TGCGCCAGCAGCTTGGCCTCTGGACAGGGACGAGGAAACACCATATATTTT
TRBJ1-1 | TRBV7-6 | once | TRBD1 | CASLQGDRSVCAFF | TGTGCCAGCCTTCAAGGGGACAGATCGGTCTGCGCTTTCTTT
TRBJ2-1 | TRBV27 | - | TRBD1 | CASSLGQGSYNEQFF | TGTGCCAGCAGTTTGGGACAGGGAAGCTACAATGAGCAGTTCTTC
TRBJ1-3 | TRBV5-6 | - | TRBD1 | CASSSDRADTIYF | TGTGCCAGCAGCTCGGACAGGGCGGACACCATATATTTT
TRBJ1-1 | TRBV30 | - | - | CACGQRGDTEAFF | TGTGCCTGCGGCCAGAGGGGGGACACTGAAGCTTTCTTT
TRBJ2-3 | TRBV5-1 | once | - | CASSLRVSGRTYADTQYF | TGCGCCAGCAGCTTGCGGGTTAGCGGACGAACGTACGCAGATACGCAGTATTTT
TRBJ2-5 | TRBV6-1 | - | TRBD2 | CASSEAPQGTRQKTQYF | TGTGCCAGCAGTGAAGCGCCTCAAGGGACTAGACAAAAGACCCAGTACTTC
TRBJ1-1 | TRBV5-1 | - | - | CASSPPGTDYTEAFF | TGCGCCAGCAGCCCGCCCGGGACCGACTACACTGAAGCTTTCTTT
TRBJ2-7 | TRBV7-9 | - | - | CASSSSAGQGEQYF | TGTGCCAGCAGCTCCTCAGCCGGGCAAGGAGAGCAGTACTTC
TRBJ1-1 | TRBV6-6 | - | TRBD1 | CASSYSDRLNTEAFF | TGTGCCAGCAGTTACTCGGACAGGCTGAACACTGAAGCTTTCTTT
TRBJ1-2 | TRBV5-4 | - | - | CASSFNLSQSLYGYTF | TGTGCCAGCAGCTTTAACCTGTCACAATCTCTCTATGGCTACACCTTC
TRBJ1-4 | TRBV4-3 | - | - | CASSQDARSVGELFF | TGCGCCAGCAGCCAAGATGCAAGGTCCGTTGGGGAACTGTTTTTT
TRBJ2-3 | TRBV5-1 | once | TRBD1 | CASSSSAGTGGGDTQYF | TGCGCCAGCAGTTCAAGCGCCGGGACAGGGGGCGGGGATACGCAGTATTTT
TRBJ2-2 | TRBV7-2 | - | TRBD2 | CASSLAGGSNTGELFF | TGTGCCAGCAGCTTAGCCGGCGGGAGTAACACCGGGGAGCTGTTTTTT
TRBJ1-3 | TRBV7-8 | - | - | CASSLMGGFGGNTIYF | TGTGCCAGCAGCTTAATGGGTGGGTTCGGTGGAAACACCATATATTTT
TRBJ2-2 | TRBV9 | - | - | CASSRVTGELFF | TGTGCCAGCAGCCGCGTAACCGGGGAGCTGTTTTTT
TRBJ2-6 | TRBV4-3 | - | - | CASSLQVSGANVLTF | TGCGCCAGCAGCCTACAGGTCTCTGGGGCCAACGTCCTGACTTTC
TRBJ2-3 | TRBV12-5 | once | TRBD2 | CASGLVRTSGTTDTQYF | TGTGCTAGTGGTTTGGTACGGACTAGCGGGACCACAGATACGCAGTATTTT
TRBJ2-3 | TRBV6-5 | - | TRBD1 | CASRRRQGSTDTQYF | TGTGCCAGCAGACGACGACAGGGGAGCACAGATACGCAGTATTTT
TRBJ2-3 | TRBV11-1 | - | - | CASSLVWRSTDTQYF | TGTGCCAGCAGCTTAGTGTGGAGGAGCACAGATACGCAGTATTTT
TRBJ1-3 | TRBV7-8 | few | TRBD1 | CASRQGGTGNTIYF | TGTGCCAGCAGGCAAGGGGGCACTGGAAACACCATATATTTT
TRBJ2-2 | TRBV5-1 | - | - | CASSYGTENTGELFF | TGCGCCAGCAGCTACGGGACGGAGAACACCGGGGAGCTGTTTTTT
TRBJ2-3 | TRBV6-5 | - | TRBD1 | CASKTGQSTDTQYF | TGTGCCAGCAAGACGGGACAGTCCACAGATACGCAGTATTTT
TRBJ2-5 | TRBV15 | - | TRBD1 | CATSRTGRETQYF | TGTGCCACCAGCAGGACAGGGAGAGAGACCCAGTACTTC
TRBJ2-4 | TRBV25-1 | - | TRBD2 | CASSPGLAGGKNIQYF | TGTGCCAGCAGTCCTGGACTAGCGGGGGGCAAAAACATTCAGTACTTC
TRBJ2-3 | TRBV7-8 | - | - | CASSRQEGKDTQYF | TGTGCCAGCAGCCGACAGGAGGGGAAAGATACGCAGTATTTT
TRBJ1-2 | TRBV4-2 | - | - | CASSQDLGGGKNYGYTF | TGTGCCAGCAGCCAAGATCTGGGTGGGGGGAAAAACTATGGCTACACCTTC
TRBJ1-3 | TRBV9 | - | TRBD1 | CASSVLGQGAGNTIYF | TGTGCCAGCAGCGTACTTGGACAGGGGGCTGGAAACACCATATATTTT
TRBJ1-5 | TRBV28 | few | - | CASRGEGFGNQPQHF | TGTGCCAGCAGGGGGGAGGGTTTCGGCAATCAGCCCCAGCATTTT
TRBJ1-2 | TRBV25-1 | - | TRBD1 | CASREQGNYGYTF | TGTGCCAGCAGGGAACAGGGGAACTATGGCTACACCTTC
TRBJ2-7 | TRBV7-9 | - | - | CASSLAVASYEQYF | TGTGCCAGCAGCTTAGCGGTGGCCTCCTACGAGCAGTACTTC
TRBJ1-6 | TRBV6-6 | few | - | CASSSQGNSPLHF | TGTGCCAGCAGTTCCCAGGGTAATTCACCCCTCCACTTT
TRBJ1-1 | TRBV6-1 | once | - | CASSDAGEWTEAFF | TGTGCCAGCAGTGATGCAGGGGAATGGACTGAAGCTTTCTTT